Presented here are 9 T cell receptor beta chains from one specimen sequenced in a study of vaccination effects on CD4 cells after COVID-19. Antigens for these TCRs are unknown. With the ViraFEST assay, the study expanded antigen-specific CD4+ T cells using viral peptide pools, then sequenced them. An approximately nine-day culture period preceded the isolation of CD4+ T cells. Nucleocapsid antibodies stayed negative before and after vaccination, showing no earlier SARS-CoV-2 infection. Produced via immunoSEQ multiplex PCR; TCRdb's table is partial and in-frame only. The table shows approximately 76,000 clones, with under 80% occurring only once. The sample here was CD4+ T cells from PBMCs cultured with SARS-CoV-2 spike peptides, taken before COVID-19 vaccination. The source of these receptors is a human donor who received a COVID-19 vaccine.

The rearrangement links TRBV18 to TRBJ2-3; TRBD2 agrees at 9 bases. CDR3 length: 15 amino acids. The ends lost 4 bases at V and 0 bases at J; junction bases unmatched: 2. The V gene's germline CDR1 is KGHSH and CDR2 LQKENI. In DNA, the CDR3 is TGTGCCAGCTCACGCCTAGCGGGGAGCACAGATACGCAGTATTTT. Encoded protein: CASSRLAGSTDTQYF.

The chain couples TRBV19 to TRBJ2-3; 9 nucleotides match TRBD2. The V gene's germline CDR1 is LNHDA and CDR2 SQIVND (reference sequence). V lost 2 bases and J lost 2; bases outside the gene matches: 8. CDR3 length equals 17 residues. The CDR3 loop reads CASSITASGGPTDTQYF. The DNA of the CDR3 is TGTGCCAGTAGTATAACGGCCAGCGGGGGGCCCACAGATACGCAGTATTTT. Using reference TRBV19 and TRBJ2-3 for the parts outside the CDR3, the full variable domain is DGGITQSPKYLFRKEGQNVTLSCEQNLNHDAMYWYRQDPGQGLRLIYYSQIVNDFQKGDIAEGYSVSREKKESFPLTVTSAQKNPTAFYLCASSITASGGPTDTQYFGPGTRLTVL.

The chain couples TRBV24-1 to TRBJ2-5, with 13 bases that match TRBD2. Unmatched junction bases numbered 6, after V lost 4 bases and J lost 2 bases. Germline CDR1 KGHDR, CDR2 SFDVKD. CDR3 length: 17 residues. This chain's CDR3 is CATSDLGTSGEQETQYF. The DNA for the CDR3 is TGTGCCACCAGTGACCTCGGGACTAGCGGGGAGCAAGAGACCCAGTACTTC.

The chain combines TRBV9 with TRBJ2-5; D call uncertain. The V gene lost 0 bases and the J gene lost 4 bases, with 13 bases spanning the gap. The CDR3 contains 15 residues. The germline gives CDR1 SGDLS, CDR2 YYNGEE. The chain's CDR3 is CASSVASRLVETQYF. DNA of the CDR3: TGTGCCAGCAGCGTAGCTTCACGTCTGGTAGAGACCCAGTACTTC.

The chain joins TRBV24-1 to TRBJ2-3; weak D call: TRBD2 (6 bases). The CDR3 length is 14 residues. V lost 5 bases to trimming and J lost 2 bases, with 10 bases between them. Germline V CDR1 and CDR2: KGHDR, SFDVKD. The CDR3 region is CATSVGTSTDTQYF. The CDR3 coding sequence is TGTGCCACCAGTGTGGGGACTTCCACAGATACGCAGTATTTT.

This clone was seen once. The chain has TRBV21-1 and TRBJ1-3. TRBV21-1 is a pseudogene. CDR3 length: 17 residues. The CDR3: CASSKAGLGDVLNTIYF. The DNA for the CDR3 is TGTGCCAGCAGCAAAGCTGGGTTAGGGGACGTACTAAACACCATATATTTT.

CDR3 nucleotide sequence: TGTGCCAGCAGCACCCACAGGCGTCCTAATGAAAAACTGTTTTTT. Amino acids: CASSTHRRPNEKLFF. The gene calls are TRBV7-8 and TRBJ1-4; D is possibly TRBD1 (5 bases). Germline-derived CDR1 and CDR2 are SGHVS and FQNEAQ. The length of the CDR3 is 15 residues. V gave up 5 bases and J gave up 3 bases, with 13 bases separating them.

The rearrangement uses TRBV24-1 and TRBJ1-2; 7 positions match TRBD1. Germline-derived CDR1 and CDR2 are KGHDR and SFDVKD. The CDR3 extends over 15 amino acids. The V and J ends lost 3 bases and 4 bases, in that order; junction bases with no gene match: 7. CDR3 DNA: TGTGCCACCAGTGATGAGTCGACAGGGAGCTATGGCTACACCTTC. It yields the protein CATSDESTGSYGYTF.

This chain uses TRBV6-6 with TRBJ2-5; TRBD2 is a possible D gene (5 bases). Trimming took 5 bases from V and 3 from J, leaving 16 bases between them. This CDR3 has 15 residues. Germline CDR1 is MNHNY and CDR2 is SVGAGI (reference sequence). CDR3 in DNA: TGTGCCAGCAGTCCTAGCCGGGGTATTGAAGAGACCCAGTACTTC. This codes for CASSPSRGIEETQYF.